This T cell receptor (beta chain) was recovered during a study of blood T cell repertoires in COVID-19. Background on the study: Samples of COVID-19 (acute and convalescent) were obtained from the United States, Italy and Spain. The cDNA or gDNA used as material had been derived from T cells, B-cell-depleted T cells, or PBMCs.

This clone was observed a handful of times. Authors' methods: Estimation of nucleated cell counts relied on the amplification of reference gene primers. The table came from immunoSEQ multiplex PCR; TCRdb's copy has only in-frame clones and leaves some out. V and J calls and clone size are as listed in that table; D and trimming were resolved from the DNA. Altogether tens of thousands of clones are present, 75% to 85% being singletons, with the ten largest covering around 25%. The receptor comes from a man aged 60-69 years with acute or convalescent COVID-19. Sequencing input: peripheral blood.

DNA for the CDR3: TGTGCCAGCAGCTCAAATAACTATGGCTACACCTTC. Its translation: CASSSNNYGYTF. This chain uses TRBV6-2 or TRBV6-3 with TRBJ1-2, with D hard to call. Between the trimmed V and J ends, which lost 6 bases and 1 base, there was a span of 6 bases. Per the germline V gene, CDR1 is MNHEY and CDR2 is SVGEGT. This CDR3 is 12 amino acids long.